The next 32 T cell receptor beta chains were all read from a single sample in a study of cytomegalovirus exposure and HLA in healthy donors. PCR used 60 Vbeta primers and 13 Jbeta primers. The table came from immunoSEQ multiplex PCR; TCRdb's copy has only in-frame clones and leaves some out. The sample comprises fewer than 150,000 clones, roughly 85% of which are singletons, and approximately 6.4% rests with the top ten. Input material: PBMCs. These receptors were taken from a woman aged 30 to 39 in good health and CMV-seropositive.

The rearrangement links TRBV27 to TRBJ1-5, with 7 bases matching TRBD1. With V trimmed by 5 bases and J by 5 bases, 6 bases remained unmatched. CDR1 and CDR2 from the germline V gene are MNHEY and SMNVEV (reference sequence). The CDR3 totals 14 residues. The CDR3 loop reads CASSLGTAYQPQHF. In DNA form, the CDR3 reads TGTGCCAGCAGTCTCGGGACAGCTTATCAGCCCCAGCATTTT.

The rearrangement uses TRBV7-3 and TRBJ2-1; TRBD2 aligns across 15 bases. V was clipped by 1 base and J by 0 bases; unmatched bases: 7. CDR1 and CDR2 from the germline V gene are SGHTA and FQGTGA. The CDR3 extends over 20 amino acids. CDR3: CASSLNPGLAGGSSYNEQFF. The CDR3 nucleotides read TGTGCCAGCAGCTTAAACCCGGGACTAGCGGGGGGATCCTCCTACAATGAGCAGTTCTTC.

This chain links TRBV5-4 with TRBJ2-3; TRBD2 matches at 8 bases. Trimming took 4 bases from V and 3 from J; bases not matched to a gene: 13. Germline CDR1 reads SGHNT; CDR2 reads YYREEE (reference sequence). The CDR3 has 17 residues. The CDR3 region is CASSPSTGGLLTDTQYF. In nucleotides, the CDR3 is TGTGCCAGCAGCCCTTCCACGGGGGGGCTGTTGACAGATACGCAGTATTTT.

The chain employs TRBV5-1 and TRBJ2-7; D perhaps matches TRBD2 (6 bases). CDR3 length: 13 amino acids. Germline CDR1 SGHRS, CDR2 YFSETQ. V lost 3 bases to trimming and J lost 3 bases, with 10 bases between them. The CDR3 reads CASSSGTYYEQYF. For the CDR3, the DNA is TGCGCCAGCAGCTCGGGGACTTACTACGAGCAGTACTTC.

The chain recombines TRBV7-2 with TRBJ2-5, with TRBD2 matching 13 bases. The CDR3 sequence is 16 residues long. Germline lookup yields CDR1 SGHTA and CDR2 FQGNSA. V shed 4 bases and J 9 bases; nucleotides not matched to a gene: 11. The DNA of the CDR3 is TGTGCCAGCAGCTCCCTGACTAGCGGGAGGAGGGGGGCCCAGTACTTC. As protein: CASSSLTSGRRGAQYF.

The chain links TRBV13 to TRBJ2-7; the match to TRBD2 covers 8 bases. This CDR3 has 16 residues. The V gene's germline CDR1 is PRHDT and CDR2 FYEKMQ (reference sequence). V lost 5 bases, J lost 0 bases, and 9 bases stayed unmatched. CDR3 region: CASSIRSGLASYEQYF. CDR3 DNA: TGTGCCAGCAGCATTAGGAGCGGACTAGCCTCCTACGAGCAGTACTTC.

The gene calls are TRBV6-5 and TRBJ2-1, with TRBD2 matching over 13 bases. Germline lookup yields CDR1 MNHEY and CDR2 SVGAGI. Unmatched junction bases numbered 5, after V lost 2 bases and J lost 7 bases. The CDR3 contains 16 residues. Here the CDR3 reads CASSYGATSGGNEQFF. The CDR3 DNA sequence: TGTGCCAGCAGTTACGGAGCGACTAGCGGGGGGAATGAGCAGTTCTTC.

This chain connects TRBV7-3 to TRBJ1-2; D ambiguous. The CDR3 totals 13 residues. V dropped 1 base and J dropped 6 bases, with 9 bases sitting between them. Looked up from germline, CDR1 is SGHTA and CDR2 is FQGTGA. The DNA of the CDR3 is TGTGCCAGCAGCTTAATGGACGGGGATGGCTACACCTTC. Amino acids: CASSLMDGDGYTF.

The chain recombines TRBV18 with TRBJ1-2, with D unclear. V was clipped by 2 bases and J by 2 bases, with 9 bases between them. The CDR3 has 14 amino acids. Germline V gene data show CDR1 as KGHSH and CDR2 as LQKENI. The CDR3 spells CASSPTPQNYGYTF. CDR3 bases: TGTGCCAGCTCACCAACGCCACAGAACTATGGCTACACCTTC.

This chain joins TRBV5-4 and TRBJ2-7, with 12 bases aligning to TRBD2. This CDR3 spans 16 amino acids. Germline V lookup: CDR1 SGHNT, CDR2 YYREEE (reference sequence). The V segment lost 0 bases and the J segment 7 bases; nucleotides outside the gene matches: 8. CDR3 DNA: TGTGCCAGCAGCTTGGCCCTAGCGGGAGGGGTGGGGGAGCAGTACTTC. Residues: CASSLALAGGVGEQYF.

This clone was seen only once. The chain recombines TRBV9 with TRBJ2-7, with TRBD1 as a possible D gene (6 bases). The CDR3 is 14 amino acids. Looked up from germline, CDR1 is SGDLS and CDR2 is YYNGEE. Trimming pared 3 bases from V and 2 bases from J, leaving 12 bases between. The DNA for the CDR3 is TGTGCCAGCAGCGCGTCCGGGACAACCTACGAGCAGTACTTC. Protein sequence: CASSASGTTYEQYF. The full variable domain, in which reference TRBV9 and TRBJ2-7 provide the parts outside the CDR3, is DSGVTQTPKHLITATGQRVTLRCSPRSGDLSVYWYQQSLDQGLQFLIQYYNGEERAKGNILERFSAQQFPDLHSELNLSSLELGDSALYFCASSASGTTYEQYFGPGTRLTVT.

The rearrangement links TRBV7-9 to TRBJ1-1; perhaps TRBD1 as D (5 bases). V dropped 5 bases and J dropped 3 bases, with 16 bases sitting between them. CDR1 and CDR2 from the germline V gene are SEHNR and FQNEAQ (reference sequence). This CDR3 has 15 residues. CDR3 nucleotides: TGTGCCAGCAGCGCCGGGGGTAATGGGGACACTGAAGCTTTCTTT. Translating it yields CASSAGGNGDTEAFF.

The chain uses TRBV9 and TRBJ1-4, with D possibly being TRBD1 (6 bases). V lost 3 bases and J lost 3, with 12 bases in between. Germline V gives CDR1 SGDLS, CDR2 YYNGEE. This CDR3 spans 15 amino acids. The CDR3 region is CASSAEQGPNEKLFF. The DNA of the CDR3 is TGTGCCAGCAGCGCAGAACAGGGACCTAATGAAAAACTGTTTTTT.

The CDR3 DNA follows: TGTGCCATCAGTGGGACTAGTACCACCGGGGAGCTGTTTTTT. It is translated as CAISGTSTTGELFF. The chain has TRBV10-3 and TRBJ2-2, with 7 bases fitting TRBD2. V lost 4 bases and J lost 4; bases outside the gene matches: 3. CDR3 length: 14 residues. The germline gives CDR1 ENHRY, CDR2 SYGVKD.

The rearrangement uses TRBV4-2 and TRBJ2-7; D remains ambiguous. The germline gives CDR1 LGHNA, CDR2 YNFKEQ. The CDR3 consists of 14 residues. Trimming left V 0 bases short and J 1 base short, with 7 bases between. CDR3 protein: CASSQDTRSYEQYF. Here the CDR3 DNA reads TGTGCCAGCAGCCAAGACACTCGTTCCTACGAGCAGTACTTC.

V gene TRBV7-3 combines with J gene TRBJ2-1; TRBD1 is a possible D gene (6 bases). V was pared by 1 base and J by 9 bases, with 10 bases between. Germline V lookup: CDR1 SGHTA, CDR2 FQGTGA. This CDR3 region has 13 residues. This CDR3 reads CASSLNRGGEQFF. The CDR3 DNA reads TGTGCCAGCAGCTTAAACCGAGGGGGTGAGCAGTTCTTC. Full variable domain (remainder filled in from reference TRBV7-3 and TRBJ2-1): GAGVSQTPSNKVTEKGKYVELRCDPISGHTALYWYRQSLGQGPEFLIYFQGTGAADDSGLPNDRFFAVRPEGSVSTLKIQRTERGDSAVYLCASSLNRGGEQFFGPGTRLTVL.

The chain uses TRBV9 and TRBJ1-2; TRBD1 matches 8 bases. Unmatched junction bases numbered 5, after V lost 3 bases and J lost 4 bases. CDR1 SGDLS and CDR2 YYNGEE come from the germline V gene. The CDR3 runs to 14 residues. The CDR3 loop reads CASSGMDRVYGYTF. DNA of the CDR3: TGTGCCAGCAGCGGGATGGACAGGGTCTATGGCTACACCTTC.

The rearrangement joins TRBV5-1 to TRBJ2-2; D not certain. The CDR3 extends over 12 amino acids. V lost 4 bases to trimming and J lost 4 bases, with 5 bases between them. In germline, CDR1 is SGHRS, CDR2 YFSETQ. As DNA, the CDR3 is TGCGCCAGCAGCCTACTCACCGGGGAGCTGTTTTTT. It yields the protein CASSLLTGELFF.

The chain employs TRBV18 and TRBJ2-2, with a weak D call TRBD1 (5 bases). Trimming removed 6 bases from V and 7 bases from J, with 9 bases in between. This CDR3 has 12 amino acids. Germline CDR1 and CDR2: KGHSH and LQKENI. The CDR3 DNA reads as TGTGCCAGCTCGTTCAGGGACGGGGAGCTGTTTTTT. Its translation: CASSFRDGELFF. Supplemented by reference TRBV18 and TRBJ2-2, the full variable domain reads NAGVMQNPRHLVRRRGQEARLRCSPMKGHSHVYWYRQLPEEGLKFMVYLQKENIIDESGMPKERFSAEFPKEGPSILRIQQVVRGDSAAYFCASSFRDGELFFGEGSRLTVL.

This sequence joins TRBV30 and TRBJ1-2, with TRBD1 matching over 7 bases. The CDR3 length is 14 residues. Per the germline V gene, CDR1 is GTSNPN and CDR2 is SVGIG (reference sequence). V trimming: 0 bases; J trimming: 8 bases; junction bases outside the gene matches: 9. CDR3 sequence: CAWSVTGKVEGYTF. Written as DNA, the CDR3 is TGTGCCTGGAGTGTGACAGGGAAGGTAGAGGGCTACACCTTC.

This chain connects TRBV6-6 to TRBJ1-1; 9 bases map to TRBD1. Germline V gives CDR1 MNHNY, CDR2 SVGAGI (reference sequence). V trimming: 7 bases; J trimming: 3 bases; junction bases outside the gene matches: 9. This CDR3 has 15 residues. The CDR3 region has the DNA TGTGCCAGCATTCCGGGACAGGGTTTTGACACTGAAGCTTTCTTT. Residues: CASIPGQGFDTEAFF.

The chain recombines TRBV30 with TRBJ2-3; 7 bases match TRBD2. The V gene's germline CDR1 is GTSNPN and CDR2 SVGIG (reference sequence). The V gene end was trimmed by 0 bases and the J gene end by 3 bases; junction bases not matched to a gene: 6. The CDR3 loop spans 15 amino acids. The CDR3 spells CAWSVGRAGTDTQYF. CDR3 DNA: TGTGCCTGGAGTGTAGGGCGAGCGGGAACAGATACGCAGTATTTT.

The chain links TRBV5-6 to TRBJ1-3; 8 bases agree with TRBD1. Trimming removed 4 bases from V and 0 bases from J; junction bases left unmatched: 3. The germline CDR1 and CDR2 sequences are SGHDT and YYEEEE. The CDR3 consists of 15 residues. In DNA form, the CDR3 reads TGTGCCAGCAGCCCAGACAGGGGCTCTGGAAACACCATATATTTT. Its protein product is CASSPDRGSGNTIYF.

The chain is built from TRBV7-3 and TRBJ2-1, with a possible D match to TRBD2 (6 bases). The CDR3 spans 14 residues. The germline V gene encodes CDR1 SGHTA and CDR2 FQGTGA. V was pared by 3 bases and J by 7 bases, with 13 bases between. CDR3 amino acids: CASSFGVGGNEQFF. DNA of the CDR3: TGTGCCAGCAGCTTTGGAGTGGGAGGAAATGAGCAGTTCTTC.

The V call is TRBV7-9, the J call TRBJ2-3, with TRBD1 as a possible D gene (6 bases). Trimming left V 5 bases short and J 4 bases short, with 13 bases between. CDR1 SEHNR and CDR2 FQNEAQ come from the germline V gene (reference sequence). The CDR3 has 14 residues. Here the CDR3 DNA reads TGTGCCAGCAGCGCACAGGGCCATTCAGATACGCAGTATTTT. Protein product: CASSAQGHSDTQYF.

The genes are TRBV5-1 and TRBJ2-5; 10 nucleotides line up with TRBD2. V dropped 3 bases and J dropped 3; count of bases not matched to a gene: 5. CDR1 and CDR2 (germline): SGHRS, YFSETQ. The CDR3 extends over 15 amino acids. The CDR3 here is CASSSRTSGKETQYF. The CDR3 coding sequence is TGCGCCAGCAGCTCTCGGACTAGCGGCAAAGAGACCCAGTACTTC.

Details on this clone: The same CDR3 also results from other DNA sequences found in this sample. The chain combines TRBV5-4 with TRBJ1-4; 10 nucleotides match TRBD1. V trimming: 4 bases; J trimming: 8 bases; junction bases outside the gene matches: 11. CDR1 SGHNT and CDR2 YYREEE come from the germline V gene (reference sequence). CDR3 size: 16 residues. The CDR3 DNA reads TGTGCCAGCAGCAGCGGGGAAGGGACAGGGGCCGAAAAACTGTTTTTT. This codes for CASSSGEGTGAEKLFF.

The chain couples TRBV5-1 to TRBJ2-7; the D gene is possibly TRBD1 (5 bases). Trimming removed 4 bases at V and 5 bases at J, with 13 bases between. This CDR3 has 13 residues. The germline V gene encodes CDR1 SGHRS and CDR2 YFSETQ. The CDR3 DNA sequence: TGCGCCAGCAGCGTCCAGGGTAGGAACGAGCAGTACTTC. Encoded protein: CASSVQGRNEQYF.

V usage is TRBV5-6 and J usage is TRBJ1-2; no clear D. Trimming removed 0 bases at V and 1 base at J, with 4 bases between. The CDR3 totals 13 residues. From germline, CDR1 is SGHDT and CDR2 YYEEEE. In DNA, the CDR3 is TGTGCCAGCAGCTTGGTCAGTAACTATGGCTACACCTTC. Translated: CASSLVSNYGYTF.

For the CDR3, the DNA is TGTGCCAGCAGCATGACAGGGGGGATGAACACCGGGGAGCTGTTTTTT. Translating it yields CASSMTGGMNTGELFF. The J gene is TRBJ2-2, the V gene TRBV7-3, with TRBD1 matching over 9 bases. The CDR3 consists of 16 residues. Germline trimming cut 5 bases from V and 1 base from J; bases unmatched to any gene: 5. CDR1 and CDR2 (germline): SGHTA, FQGTGA.

The chain couples TRBV18 to TRBJ1-1; 7 bases are a match to TRBD1. V dropped 1 base and J dropped 8; count of bases not matched to a gene: 10. From germline, CDR1 is KGHSH and CDR2 LQKENI. This CDR3 spans 15 amino acids. CDR3 sequence: CASSPLQGTQPEAFF. The DNA for the CDR3 is TGTGCCAGCTCACCACTACAGGGGACCCAGCCCGAAGCTTTCTTT.

This sequence joins TRBV9 and TRBJ1-2; D unresolved. This CDR3 is 10 amino acids long. Germline CDR1 is SGDLS and CDR2 is YYNGEE. The CDR3 here is CRVANYGYTF. In DNA form, the CDR3 reads TGTCGGGTGGCTAACTATGGCTACACCTTC. The full variable domain, completed using reference TRBV9 and TRBJ1-2, is DSGVTQTPKHLITATGQRVTLRCSPRSGDLSVYWYQQSLDQGLQFLIQYYNGEERAKGNILERFSAQQFPDLHSELNLSSLELGDSALYFCRVANYGYTFGSGTRLTVV.